This paragraph reports one TCR beta chain. The sample comes from a study of cytomegalovirus exposure and HLA in healthy donors. Both 60 Vbeta primers and 13 Jbeta primers went into the PCR. Repertoires were generated with immunoSEQ multiplex PCR, while TCRdb's copy carries only in-frame clones and drops some. The sample consists of about 120,000 clones, 8.5% to 10% of them appearing once. J lost 7 bases, V lost 1 base, and 2 bases had no gene match. The germline gives CDR1 SEHNR, CDR2 FQNEAQ (reference sequence). The CDR3 runs 13 residues. This chain uses TRBV7-9 with TRBJ2-7; TRBD2 matches 9 bases. The clonotype comes from a man younger than 40 in good health and CMV-seronegative. Sequencing was carried out using PBMCs. CDR3 DNA sequence: TGTGCCAGCAGCTTAGTTACTAGCGGGGAGCAGTACTTC. This sequence encodes CASSLVTSGEQYF.